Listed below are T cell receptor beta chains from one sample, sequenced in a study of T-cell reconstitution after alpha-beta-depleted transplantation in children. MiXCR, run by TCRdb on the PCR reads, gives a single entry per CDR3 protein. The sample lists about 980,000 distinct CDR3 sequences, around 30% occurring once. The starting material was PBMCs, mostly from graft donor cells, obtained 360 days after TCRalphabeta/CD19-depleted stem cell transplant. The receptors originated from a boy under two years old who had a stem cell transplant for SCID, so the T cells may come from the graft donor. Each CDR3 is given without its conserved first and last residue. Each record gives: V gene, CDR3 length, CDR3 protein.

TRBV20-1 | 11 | SAHGTSLNEQY
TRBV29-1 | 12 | SVGTGTGVYEQY
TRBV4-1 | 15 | ASSRDPGALTNEKLF
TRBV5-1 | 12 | ASSLESGRNEQF
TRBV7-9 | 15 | ASSFVRLAGVYNEQF
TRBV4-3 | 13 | ASSQEGDGNTEAF
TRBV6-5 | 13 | ASSYYREGTDTQY
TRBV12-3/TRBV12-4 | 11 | ASSDPGFQPQH
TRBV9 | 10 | ASRGTERTQY
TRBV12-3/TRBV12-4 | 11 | ASRQFLLDTIY
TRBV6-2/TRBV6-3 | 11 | ASSQQEYTEAF
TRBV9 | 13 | ASSKPGLATDTQY
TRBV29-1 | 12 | SAPRLGQVDGYT
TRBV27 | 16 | ASSSGRRLAGAYNEQF